The 26 T cell receptor beta chains in this list originate from one sample, sequenced in a study of breast tumors, draining lymph nodes, adjacent tissues. The lymph nodes were axillary draining lymph nodes from breast cancer patients. A single record per CDR3 protein comes from TCRdb applying MiXCR to the multiplex PCR reads. The profile shows 150,000 to 200,000 distinct CDR3 sequences, 30% to 35% of them singletons. Sequencing was performed on axillary lymph node tissue. These receptors originate from a female donor with breast cancer. Some clones in this sample may be carry-over from other donors' samples.

This clonotype was detected only a few times. A much larger clone differs by one base, so this may be a read error. The rearrangement links TRBV6-2 or TRBV6-3 to TRBJ1-2; a possible D gene is TRBD1 (5 bases). With 7 bases removed from V and 2 bases from J, the gap between germline ends came to 17 bases. There are 15 residues in the CDR3. Germline V gene sequence: CDR1 MNHEY, CDR2 SVGEGT. The chain's CDR3 is CASIRGRQLNYGYTF. The CDR3 DNA sequence: TGTGCCAGCATTCGGGGCAGACAACTCAACTATGGCTACACCTTC.

The chain is built from TRBV6-2 or TRBV6-3 and TRBJ2-7, with 7 bases matching TRBD2. The V gene end was trimmed by 5 bases and the J gene end by 2 bases; junction bases not matched to a gene: 6. In germline, CDR1 is MNHEY, CDR2 SVGEGT. The CDR3 spans 14 residues. The CDR3, as DNA: TGTGCCAGCAGTCTCTCGGGGGGACCCTACGAGCAGTACTTC. Translated, it gives CASSLSGGPYEQYF.

This clonotype was recorded many times. The rearrangement joins TRBV9 to TRBJ2-3; 11 bases agree with TRBD2. The V gene's germline CDR1 is SGDLS and CDR2 YYNGEE. This CDR3 spans 16 amino acids. With V trimmed by 4 bases and J by 3 bases, 7 bases remained unmatched. This CDR3 is CASSPRTSGFTDTQYF. In nucleotides, the CDR3 is TGTGCCAGCAGCCCCCGGACTAGCGGGTTTACAGATACGCAGTATTTT. Drawing the rest from reference TRBV9 and TRBJ2-3, the complete variable domain is DSGVTQTPKHLITATGQRVTLRCSPRSGDLSVYWYQQSLDQGLQFLIQYYNGEERAKGNILERFSAQQFPDLHSELNLSSLELGDSALYFCASSPRTSGFTDTQYFGPGTRLTVL.

This clonotype showed up many times. CDR3 loop: CASSQAAQSNQPQHF. CDR3 DNA sequence: TGCGCCAGCAGCCAAGCTGCTCAGTCCAATCAGCCCCAGCATTTT. The chain couples TRBV4-1 to TRBJ1-5; no clear D gene. The CDR3 sequence is 15 residues long. Trimming took 1 base from V and 3 from J, leaving 10 bases between them. Per germline, CDR1 MGHRA and CDR2 YSYEKL.

A few counts support this clonotype. This chain connects TRBV3-1 to TRBJ2-7; D unclear. Deletions cut 1 base from V and 0 bases from J, with 7 bases between. CDR1 and CDR2 (germline): LGHDT, YNNKEL (reference sequence). The CDR3 totals 14 residues. The CDR3 is CASSQGRFSYEQYF. CDR3 nucleotides: TGTGCCAGCAGCCAAGGTCGGTTCTCCTACGAGCAGTACTTC.

The rearrangement uses TRBV7-9 and TRBJ2-3; 11 bases match TRBD2. With V trimmed by 5 bases and J by 2 bases, 9 bases remained unmatched. CDR3 size: 17 residues. Germline V CDR1 and CDR2: SEHNR, FQNEAQ (reference sequence). This CDR3 is CASSTPSGGQYTDTQYF. The CDR3 region has the DNA TGTGCCAGCAGCACCCCTAGCGGGGGGCAGTACACAGATACGCAGTATTTT. Combining the CDR3 with reference TRBV7-9 and TRBJ2-3 gives the whole variable domain DTGVSQNPRHKITKRGQNVTFRCDPISEHNRLYWYRQTLGQGPEFLTYFQNEAQLEKSRLLSDRFSAERPKGSFSTLEIQRTEQGDSAMYLCASSTPSGGQYTDTQYFGPGTRLTVL.

This clonotype was picked up a small number of times. This may be a read error, as it is one base from a much larger clone. Without the conserved terminal phenylalanine or tryptophan, this CDR3 likely stems from a read error. The chain carries TRBV7-9 and TRBJ2-7; TRBD1 agrees at 7 bases. CDR1 is SEHNR and CDR2 is FQNEAQ in the germline V gene (reference sequence). There are 14 residues in the CDR3. Unmatched junction bases numbered 7, after V lost 5 bases and J lost 3 bases. CDR3 nucleotide sequence: TGTGCCAGCAGCCCCGACAGGGACGGCTACGAGCAGTACCTC. This encodes CASSPDRDGYEQYL.

With respect to this clonotype: A much more abundant neighbour one base away suggests this may be a read error. J is TRBJ2-7 and V is TRBV6-6; 7 positions agree with TRBD1. J lost 3 bases, V lost 6 bases, and 8 bases had no gene match. CDR3 size: 14 residues. Germline loops: CDR1 MNHNY, CDR2 SVGAGI (reference sequence). The CDR3 coding sequence is TGTGCCAGCAGGCAACAGACAGGGAGCTACGAGCAGTACTTC. This encodes CASRQQTGSYEQYF.

This clonotype was seen ten or more times. The chain is built from TRBV12-5 and TRBJ1-6, with TRBD1 as a possible D gene (6 bases). The CDR3 is 17 residues long. Trimming left V 1 base short and J 3 bases short, with 13 bases between. Germline V lookup: CDR1 LGHNT, CDR2 FRNRAP. The CDR3 DNA sequence: TGTGCTAGTGGTTTGGAGAGCAGGGGATACTATAATTCACCCCTCCACTTT. Protein: CASGLESRGYYNSPLHF.

In its sample, this clonotype was seen many times. The CDR3 bases are TGTGCCAGCAGTGAATTGGGAGTAGCGGGAAGCTCCTACGAGCAGTACTTC. Encoded protein: CASSELGVAGSSYEQYF. The chain couples TRBV25-1 to TRBJ2-7, with 8 nucleotides matching TRBD2. The J segment lost 0 bases and the V segment lost 1 base, leaving 8 bases of the junction unmatched. This CDR3 spans 17 amino acids. The germline V gene has CDR1 MGHDK and CDR2 SYGVNS.

The gene calls are TRBV15 and TRBJ1-5; maybe TRBD1 (5 bases). CDR3 size: 16 residues. Germline-derived CDR1 and CDR2 are LNHNV and YYDKDF (reference sequence). The V and J ends lost 0 bases and 1 base respectively, with 10 bases between them. The CDR3 nucleotides are TGTGCCACCAGCAGAGAAATCCAGGGCAGCAATCAGCCCCAGCATTTT. Its translation: CATSREIQGSNQPQHF.

This clonotype is medium-sized by share. This chain connects TRBV7-2 to TRBJ1-5, with D tentatively TRBD1 (6 bases). Germline V gene sequence: CDR1 SGHTA, CDR2 FQGNSA. This CDR3 contains 15 residues. Trimming pared 2 bases from V and 5 bases from J, leaving 13 bases between. DNA for the CDR3: TGTGCCAGCAGCTTACGGACTGGACAGTATCAGCCCCAGCATTTT. It specifies CASSLRTGQYQPQHF.

The count of this clonotype is one. A junction end diverges from the germline sequence, so it may reflect a read error. The chain uses TRBV7-6 and TRBJ2-1; the D gene is possibly TRBD2 (5 bases). The CDR3 contains 15 residues. Germline CDR1 SGHVS, CDR2 FNYEAQ. The CDR3 nucleotides are TGTGCCAGCAACTTACTAGGTTCAGTCTGCAATGAGCAGTTCTTC. This translates into CASNLLGSVCNEQFF.

On this clonotype: This may be a read error: a much more frequent sequence differs by one nucleotide. The rearrangement links TRBV7-9 to TRBJ2-5; TRBD1 might be the D (5 bases). The CDR3 runs 15 residues. Germline assignment: CDR1 SEHNR and CDR2 FQNEAQ (reference sequence). The CDR3 loop reads CASSLTELYQETQHF. In DNA, the CDR3 is TGTGCCAGCAGCTTGACAGAGCTGTACCAAGAGACCCAGCACTTC.

The rearrangement links TRBV5-1 to TRBJ2-3, with D maybe TRBD1 (5 bases). The germline CDR1 and CDR2 sequences are SGHRS and YFSETQ. The CDR3 covers 13 residues. The V gene lost 4 bases and the J gene lost 11 bases, with 17 bases spanning the gap. In DNA, the CDR3 is TGCGCCAGCAGCCAGACAGAGTACAATGAGCAGTATTTT. Protein product: CASSQTEYNEQYF. Based on the CDR3 plus reference TRBV5-1 and TRBJ2-3, the full variable domain is KAGVTQTPRYLIKTRGQQVTLSCSPISGHRSVSWYQQTPGQGLQFLFEYFSETQRNKGNFPGRFSGRQFSNSRSEMNVSTLELGDSALYLCASSQTEYNEQYFGPGTRLTVL.

This clonotype was seen at least ten times. The rearrangement links TRBV5-1 to TRBJ2-3; 8 bases align to TRBD1. The germline CDR1 and CDR2 sequences are SGHRS and YFSETQ. This CDR3 has 15 residues. Trimming took 3 bases from V and 4 from J; bases not matched to a gene: 7. The CDR3 DNA reads TGCGCCAGCAGCTCCAGGACAGGGAGCGCAGATACGCAGTATTTT. Its translation is CASSSRTGSADTQYF.

As concerns this clonotype: The CDR3 does not close with the conserved phenylalanine or tryptophan, likely indicating a read error. The V gene is TRBV7-8, the J gene TRBJ2-1; D may be TRBD1 (7 bases). In germline, CDR1 is SGHVS, CDR2 FQNEAQ. This CDR3 region has 15 residues. Trimming removed 5 bases from V and 12 bases from J, with 23 bases in between. In DNA form, the CDR3 reads TGTGCCAGCAGCCCAGGGGGGACACCCGGGGGTCGGCAGTTCCTC. Residues: CASSPGGTPGGRQFL.

With respect to this clonotype: This may stem from a read error, because a much larger clone lies one nucleotide away. The chain uses TRBV6-1 and TRBJ2-7; 10 bases line up with TRBD2. The CDR3 runs 13 residues. Germline V gene data show CDR1 as MNHNS and CDR2 as SASEGT. The V segment lost 8 bases and the J segment 8 bases; nucleotides outside the gene matches: 9. Here the CDR3 DNA reads TGTGCCAGCGCCGAGCGGGAGGGCAGCAAGCAGTACTTC. It specifies CASAEREGSKQYF.

The chain recombines TRBV20-1 with TRBJ1-3, with D unresolved. Germline assignment: CDR1 DFQATT and CDR2 SNEGSKA (reference sequence). The germline V and J ends were trimmed by 5 bases and 0 bases, with 23 bases remaining between them. The CDR3 covers 18 residues. CDR3 nucleotide sequence: TGCAGTGCTGGGCTAGCGGGGTCAGGCCTCCCCTCTGGAAACACCATATATTTT. Translation: CSAGLAGSGLPSGNTIYF.

The CDR3 here is CATRRGQTTNTGELFF. In nucleotides, the CDR3 is TGTGCCACCAGGCGGGGACAAACAACGAACACCGGGGAGCTGTTTTTT. V usage is TRBV6-6 and J usage is TRBJ2-2, with D perhaps assigned TRBD1 or TRBD2 (6 bases each). Germline lookup yields CDR1 MNHNY and CDR2 SVGAGI (reference sequence). V was trimmed by 10 bases and J by 0 bases, leaving 18 bases between them. The CDR3 spans 16 residues.

This clonotype was seen many times. The chain combines TRBV6-5 with TRBJ2-2; D possibly uses TRBD1 or TRBD2 (5 bases each). This CDR3 has 17 amino acids. Trimming cost V 0 bases and J 6 bases, with 17 bases left between them. The germline V gene encodes CDR1 MNHEY and CDR2 SVGAGI. The CDR3 protein is CASSYSRGISVPGELFF. CDR3 nucleotides: TGTGCCAGCAGTTACTCGAGGGGAATCTCGGTGCCCGGGGAGCTGTTTTTT.

This clonotype was detected many times. The chain couples TRBV6-6 to TRBJ2-7, with D possibly matching TRBD1 (6 bases). Per the germline V gene, CDR1 is MNHNY and CDR2 is SVGAGI (reference sequence). The CDR3 contains 13 residues. V was clipped by 5 bases and J by 1 base, with 9 bases between them. The CDR3 region is CASSPTGSYEQYF. The CDR3 DNA is TGTGCCAGCAGTCCAACAGGGTCCTACGAGCAGTACTTC.

This clonotype was detected ten times or more. This chain joins TRBV5-8 and TRBJ2-1; D is uncertain. CDR1 is SGHTS and CDR2 is YDEGEE in the germline V gene. The length of the CDR3 is 13 residues. Between the trimmed V and J ends, which lost 1 base and 4 bases, there was a span of 6 bases. Here the CDR3 reads CASSLTDYNEQFF. Written as DNA, the CDR3 is TGTGCCAGCAGCTTGACAGATTACAATGAGCAGTTCTTC.

V and J are TRBV20-1 and TRBJ1-3, with D maybe TRBD1 (5 bases). The V end lost 4 bases, the J end lost 2 bases, and 12 bases lay between the germline ends. The germline V gene encodes CDR1 DFQATT and CDR2 SNEGSKA (reference sequence). The CDR3 runs to 14 residues. DNA of the CDR3: TGCAGTGCTACCCGGGACGTTACTGGAAACACCATATATTTT. Translating it yields CSATRDVTGNTIYF.

The chain uses TRBV10-3 and TRBJ2-7; 9 bases map to TRBD2. The CDR3 is 17 residues long. J was trimmed by 1 base and V by 4 bases; bases with no gene match: 11. Germline V gene sequence: CDR1 ENHRY, CDR2 SYGVKD. The CDR3 sequence: CAISGFFERGVSYEQYF. The CDR3 nucleotides are TGTGCCATCAGTGGATTTTTCGAGCGGGGGGTTTCCTACGAGCAGTACTTC.

About this clonotype: A much larger clone is a single base away; this may be a read error. V and J are TRBV5-5 and TRBJ1-2; D is undetermined. This CDR3 is 16 amino acids long. V was pared by 5 bases and J by 4 bases, with 21 bases between. Per the germline V gene, CDR1 is SGHKS and CDR2 is YYEKEE (reference sequence). In DNA, the CDR3 is TGTGCCAGCAGTCTTAGCAGACCCGGACGGATCTATGGCTACACCTTC. Translation: CASSLSRPGRIYGYTF.